What follows are 11 T cell receptor beta chains derived from one specimen sequenced in a study of blood T cell repertoires in COVID-19. The table came from immunoSEQ multiplex PCR; TCRdb's copy has only in-frame clones and leaves some out. Of approximately 260,000 clones listed, 70% to 90% are singletons. The sample comprised peripheral blood. The origin of the receptors is a woman in her seventies with acute or convalescent COVID-19.

J is TRBJ2-5 and V is TRBV12-5; tentative D call: TRBD1 (5 bases). This CDR3 has 14 residues. Germline loops: CDR1 LGHNT, CDR2 FRNRAP. Trimming took off 6 bases at V and 0 bases at J, with 11 bases between the two ends. CDR3 DNA sequence: TGTGCTAGTGGCACACAGGTTTACCAAGAGACCCAGTACTTC. It encodes CASGTQVYQETQYF.

This clone has just a few counts. The gene calls are TRBV5-6 and TRBJ2-2, with D maybe TRBD1 (5 bases). There are 13 residues in the CDR3. Trimming took 4 bases from V and 5 from J, leaving 9 bases between them. Germline V gives CDR1 SGHDT, CDR2 YYEEEE. The CDR3 nucleotides read TGTGCCAGCAGCCTCAGGGTTACCGGGGAGCTGTTTTTT. Protein sequence: CASSLRVTGELFF.

V and J are TRBV12-3 or TRBV12-4 and TRBJ2-2, with TRBD1 identical over 7 bases. The V segment lost 7 bases and the J segment 6 bases; nucleotides outside the gene matches: 5. The CDR3 runs 13 residues. The CDR3 reads CASTDRVAGELFF. The CDR3 nucleotides are TGTGCCAGCACCGACAGGGTGGCCGGGGAGCTGTTTTTT.

The chain carries TRBV18 and TRBJ2-2; D ambiguous. Germline values: CDR1 KGHSH, CDR2 LQKENI. The length of the CDR3 is 12 residues. V shed 6 bases and J shed 7 bases, with 9 bases lying between them. CDR3 region: CASSPESGELFF. DNA of the CDR3: TGTGCCAGCTCGCCGGAGAGCGGGGAGCTGTTTTTT.

The chain has TRBV11-2 and TRBJ2-5; D is possibly TRBD2 (5 bases). The CDR3 has 15 residues. From germline, CDR1 is SGHAT and CDR2 FQNNGV. V was pared by 4 bases and J by 3 bases, with 15 bases between. This chain's CDR3 is CASSSGSWPEETQYF. DNA of the CDR3: TGTGCCAGCAGCTCGGGGTCGTGGCCTGAAGAGACCCAGTACTTC. Complete variable domain (other parts from reference TRBV11-2 and TRBJ2-5): EAGVAQSPRYKIIEKRQSVAFWCNPISGHATLYWYQQILGQGPKLLIQFQNNGVVDDSQLPKDRFSAERLKGVDSTLKIQPAKLEDSAVYLCASSSGSWPEETQYFGPGTRLLVL.

J is TRBJ1-1 and V is TRBV6-5; TRBD1 matches at 7 bases. The CDR3 has 14 amino acids. Germline values: CDR1 MNHEY, CDR2 SVGAGI. Trimming took 4 bases from V and 5 from J; bases not matched to a gene: 7. The CDR3 DNA is TGTGCCAGCAGTTCAAGGGGGCAGAGGACTGAAGCTTTCTTT. Protein: CASSSRGQRTEAFF.

The chain couples TRBV2 to TRBJ2-2; maybe TRBD1 (6 bases). Trimming left V 6 bases short and J 6 bases short, with 8 bases between. Germline V lookup: CDR1 SNHLY, CDR2 FYNNEI. CDR3 length equals 12 residues. The CDR3 DNA follows: TGTGCCAGCAGCAGGGGCGCCGGGGAGCTGTTTTTT. It encodes CASSRGAGELFF.

The chain couples TRBV4-1 to TRBJ1-3; TRBD1 might be the D (5 bases). The CDR3 contains 15 residues. Germline V gene lookup returns CDR1 MGHRA and CDR2 YSYEKL. Trimming shortened V by 1 base and J by 3 bases, and 10 bases separated the two germline ends. The CDR3 loop is CASSQVRGYGNTIYF. CDR3 DNA sequence: TGCGCCAGCAGCCAAGTTAGGGGCTATGGAAACACCATATATTTT.

The gene calls are TRBV27 and TRBJ1-4; 8 bases match TRBD1. The CDR3 has 17 residues. V dropped 5 bases and J dropped 0; count of bases not matched to a gene: 8. Per germline, CDR1 MNHEY and CDR2 SMNVEV (reference sequence). The chain's CDR3 is CASSPGQGLATNEKLFF. For the CDR3, the DNA is TGTGCCAGCAGTCCCGGACAGGGACTTGCAACTAATGAAAAACTGTTTTTT.

This clone has just a few counts. CDR3 coding DNA: TGTGCCAGCAGCCACCGGGTGTCCTTGTCACCCCTCCACTTT. This encodes CASSHRVSLSPLHF. The chain carries TRBV14 and TRBJ1-6; D is uncertain. The CDR3 sequence is 14 residues long. Germline V lookup: CDR1 SGHDN, CDR2 FVKESK. Trimming took off 3 bases at V and 10 bases at J, with 13 bases between the two ends.

The genes are TRBV7-2 and TRBJ2-2, with no clear D. V lost 1 base to trimming and J lost 6 bases, with 9 bases between them. CDR1 SGHTA and CDR2 FQGNSA come from the germline V gene. The CDR3 spans 14 residues. The CDR3 DNA sequence: TGTGCCAGCAGCTTAGGACCCGCGGCCGGGGAGCTGTTTTTT. Protein sequence: CASSLGPAAGELFF.